This T cell receptor (beta chain) derives from a study of CD8+ T cells in alopecia areata. This clone was picked up one time. Its specificity is not known. This CDR3 spans 15 amino acids. Germline CDR1 SQVTM, CDR2 ANQGSEA. V was trimmed by 7 bases and J by 2 bases, leaving 21 bases between them. Extracted RNA was reverse transcribed, and the resulting cDNA served as sequencing template. Data came from immunoSEQ multiplex PCR; TCRdb stores just in-frame clones and leaves some out. The table shows 100,000 to 130,000 clones, with about 60% occurring only once. The study, taken as a whole, reports: Between patients, shared TCR sequences were less clear than in mice. This was possibly due in part to HLA diversity in the patient population. Normal scalp had lower clonality than lesional scalp, with alopecia totalis/universalis lesions showing this most strongly.

V gene TRBV29-1 combines with J gene TRBJ2-7; perhaps TRBD2 as D (7 bases). The specimen sequenced was NKG2D-low CD8+ T cells sorted from blood. This receptor was identified in a human donor with alopecia areata. The CDR3, as DNA: TGCAGCGCTTGGCTTGGGGGGGCCGAGACCTACGAGCAGTACTTC. Encoded protein: CSAWLGGAETYEQYF.